The T cell receptor beta chain described here comes from a study of vaccination effects on CD4 cells after COVID-19 (dated by TCRdb to between 2021 and 2024). Broadly, across the study: The ViraFEST assay stimulated PBMC with viral peptide pools and then used TCR sequencing to identify antigen-specific CD4+ T cell clonotypes by expansion. Two doses of either the BNT162b2 or the mRNA-1273 mRNA SARS-CoV-2 vaccine were administered to participants. A total of 10 COVID-19 convalescent patients and several SARS-CoV-2-naive healthy vaccine recipients were included in the full study. SARS-CoV-2 spike-specific CD4+ TCR repertoires from before and after mRNA vaccination were compared in COVID-19 convalescent patients and in infection-naive vaccine recipients. Cultures from other donors in the study were sequenced using the Oncomine TCR Beta short-read assay on an Illumina iSeq 100. Each well held more than 1.5 million PBMC cultured in IMDM containing around 5.1% human AB serum, 9 to 10 IU/ml IL-2 and gentamicin, along with approximately 10 ug/ml peptides. Pre-vaccine samples from a couple of convalescent patients were drawn 16 days and one week before the first dose, 142 and 148 days after COVID-19 diagnosis. Results the study describes overall, beyond this receptor: Only a small number of convalescent patients were included, and no early post-infection timepoints were available, which limited the study. Marked clonal contraction was observed in both infection-induced and vaccine-induced clones at late post-vaccination timepoints, consistent with waning T cell responses. In convalescent patients, the post-vaccine spike-reactive repertoire was composed mainly of new vaccine-induced clones that were largely distinct from infection-induced clones.

Library method: the immunoSEQ multiplex PCR assay. DNA from the cultured and isolated CD4+ T cells underwent TCR beta CDR3 sequencing. The authors' analysis ran thus. Non-productive TCR sequences were removed, reads were trimmed to the CDR3 region, and CDR3s of at least 7 amino acids were retained. The MANAFEST web app was used to pick out antigen-specific clonotypes by comparing their expansion in peptide wells with that in reference cultures. To be called positive, a clone needed expansion at FDR<0.05 compared with the reference and with all other wells, an odds ratio greater than 5, and a frequency greater than 0.1% in two replicate wells. A clonotype was called cross-reactive if it was significantly expanded both in SARS-CoV-2 spike wells and in at least one common cold coronavirus spike condition. CDR3 similarity was assessed by Levenshtein distance using the stringdist R package, and unrooted trees were constructed with ape in R 3.6.1. TCRdb mirrors the immuneACCESS table, restricted to in-frame sequences. Some clones are absent from its copies; in checked studies, under half trace to an unresolved V gene, and the reason for the others is unknown. V, J and clone size reflect that table, while D and trimming were determined from the DNA. This sample comprises more than 40,000 clones, about 75% of them detected only once. Together, the top ten hold 12% of the sample.

A word on this clone: No antigen is known for it. No qualities accompany the bases; no much larger clone lies one base away.

After more than 9 days of culture, CD4+ T cells were isolated with the EasySep CD4+ T cell isolation kit. Convalescent patients had PCR-confirmed SARS-CoV-2 infection between March and December 2020, before Alpha, Beta and Delta variants emerged in the United States. On days 3 and 7, half of the culture medium was replaced with fresh IL-2-containing medium. Unless otherwise noted, each peptide stimulation condition was cultured in triplicate wells. Using Ficoll-Paque Plus gradient centrifugation, PBMC were separated from whole blood and then either used fresh or cryopreserved at -140C. The QIAamp micro DNA kit was used to extract genomic DNA from the cultured CD4+ T cells. Per the germline V gene, LGHNA is the CDR1 and YSLEER is the CDR2. At the junction V is shortened by 3 bases and J by 0 bases, with 27 bases in between. Spanning cysteine to phenylalanine, the CDR3 consists of 22 amino acids. CDR3 DNA only is kept here, 66 bases in frame from base 1.

The chain employs TRBV4-3 and TRBJ1-6, and possibly TRBD1, on 5 matching bases. This clonotype was obtained from a human donor who had a prior SARS-CoV-2 infection. Source: CD4+ T cells from PBMCs cultured without peptide, taken before COVID-19 vaccination. The CDR3 corresponds to CASSQDATPGMVRPSYNSPLHF. The DNA reads TGCGCCAGCAGCCAGGACGCGACCCCAGGGATGGTAAGGCCCTCCTATAATTCACCCCTCCACTTT.